This entry lists 10 T cell receptor beta chains sequenced from one sample in a study of vaccination and CD4 T cells after COVID-19. Their target antigens are unknown. The time point here: late sampling 161 to 241 days after vaccination in three convalescent patients. Treatment: roughly 10-day PBMC culture with coronavirus spike peptide pools or control peptides (ViraFEST assay). With the Oncomine TCR Beta short-read assay, DNA from cultured CD4+ T cells was sequenced. TCRdb ran MiXCR on the PCR reads and lists one entry per CDR3 protein. The sample holds 20,000 to 25,000 distinct CDR3 sequences, 46% seen once. Specimen: CD4+ T cells from blood, cultured in vitro, collected about 7 months after SARS-CoV-2 vaccination. Every receptor here comes from a human donor who had recovered from COVID-19.

The rearrangement links TRBV6-5 to TRBJ2-7, with D perhaps matching TRBD2 (5 bases). The CDR3 is 13 residues long. V was cut by 3 bases and J by 3 bases, with 9 bases left in between. Germline lookup yields CDR1 MNHEY and CDR2 SVGAGI. The CDR3 coding sequence is TGTGCCAGCAGTTATGGACTTTACTACGAGCAGTACTTC. It translates to CASSYGLYYEQYF.

The chain recombines TRBV18 with TRBJ2-7, with D perhaps assigned TRBD1 or TRBD2 (5 bases each). The CDR3 is 14 residues long. The ends were cut back, 6 bases at V and 5 bases at J, with 17 bases in the middle. Germline V CDR1 and CDR2: KGHSH, LQKENI. As DNA, the CDR3 is TGTGCCAGCTCGGTTCACAGCCGGGGCGACGAGCAGTACTTC. It translates to CASSVHSRGDEQYF.

This sequence joins TRBV7-2 and TRBJ2-7; tentatively, D is TRBD1 or TRBD2 (5 bases each). This CDR3 is 14 amino acids long. Looked up from germline, CDR1 is SGHTA and CDR2 is FQGNSA. Trimming removed 5 bases at V and 4 bases at J, with 15 bases between. This CDR3 is CASSGGSALYEQYF. The DNA for the CDR3 is TGTGCCAGCAGCGGGGGTAGCGCACTATACGAGCAGTACTTC.

The CDR3 is CSASERLAASTDTQYF. DNA for the CDR3: TGCAGTGCTTCCGAGCGACTAGCGGCTAGCACAGATACGCAGTATTTT. The chain employs TRBV20-1 and TRBJ2-3, with 9 bases that match TRBD2. Trimming at V came to 5 bases and at J to 0 bases, leaving 9 bases not matched to a gene. The CDR3 loop spans 16 amino acids. Per the germline V gene, CDR1 is DFQATT and CDR2 is SNEGSKA (reference sequence).

The V and J genes are TRBV15 and TRBJ2-1; 14 nucleotides match TRBD2. V trimming: 2 bases; J trimming: 2 bases; junction bases outside the gene matches: 8. This CDR3 is 19 amino acids long. Germline lookup yields CDR1 LNHNV and CDR2 YYDKDF (reference sequence). The CDR3 loop reads CATSRSGTSGGFPYNEQFF. The CDR3 DNA reads TGTGCCACCAGCAGATCCGGGACTAGCGGGGGATTCCCCTACAATGAGCAGTTCTTC.

This rearrangement joins TRBV6-1 to TRBJ2-7; 8 bases are a match to TRBD1. V lost 6 bases, J lost 0 bases, and 10 bases stayed unmatched. Germline loops: CDR1 MNHNS, CDR2 SASEGT. The CDR3 has 16 residues. The CDR3 bases are TGTGCCAGCAGCTATCGACAGGGGATACTCTCCTACGAGCAGTACTTC. This translates into CASSYRQGILSYEQYF.

This clonotype was seen a single time. The rearrangement links TRBV5-4 to TRBJ2-5, with a weak D call TRBD2 (6 bases). Germline V gene sequence: CDR1 SGHNT, CDR2 YYREEE (reference sequence). CDR3 length equals 15 residues. V lost 0 bases and J 4 bases, leaving 13 bases between the germline ends. This CDR3 reads CASSLDGRAGETQYF. The CDR3 DNA reads TGTGCCAGCAGCTTGGACGGGCGAGCGGGAGAGACCCAGTACTTC.

The V call is TRBV6-1, the J call TRBJ2-1, with D perhaps being TRBD1 or TRBD2 (5 bases each). This CDR3 is built from 13 residues. Germline CDR1 and CDR2: MNHNS and SASEGT. V was pared by 7 bases and J by 0 bases, with 7 bases between. The CDR3 spells CASKGSSYNEQFF. In DNA form, the CDR3 reads TGTGCCAGCAAGGGGAGCTCCTACAATGAGCAGTTCTTC.

This chain links TRBV6-5 with TRBJ2-1, with D possibly matching TRBD2 (5 bases). The CDR3 spans 15 residues. V was cut by 0 bases and J by 1 base, with 7 bases left in between. The germline V gene has CDR1 MNHEY and CDR2 SVGAGI. The CDR3 spells CASSYSAGSYNEQFF. In nucleotides, the CDR3 is TGTGCCAGCAGTTACTCGGCGGGTTCCTACAATGAGCAGTTCTTC.

The chain links TRBV6-1 to TRBJ1-2, with a weak D call TRBD1 (6 bases). The CDR3 contains 13 residues. Trimming left V 4 bases short and J 6 bases short, with 12 bases between. Germline values: CDR1 MNHNS, CDR2 SASEGT. CDR3 in amino acids: CASSVKTGDGYTF. DNA of the CDR3: TGTGCCAGCAGTGTCAAGACAGGCGATGGCTACACCTTC.